This T cell receptor beta chain emerged from a study of blood T cell repertoires in COVID-19. Sequenced by immunoSEQ multiplex PCR; TCRdb stores in-frame clones only, minus some. The repertoire holds tens of thousands of clones, roughly four fifths seen once, with about 9.4% in the top ten. V shed 5 bases and J shed 1 base, with 12 bases lying between them. The CDR3 has 15 residues. Per germline, CDR1 SGHTA and CDR2 FQGNSA. The chain has TRBV7-2 and TRBJ2-1; TRBD1 might be the D (6 bases). Material: peripheral blood. This receptor was obtained from a man between 60 and 75 years old with acute or convalescent COVID-19. CDR3 region: CASSRDNFSYNEQFF. CDR3 sequence (DNA): TGTGCCAGCAGCCGGGACAATTTTTCCTACAATGAGCAGTTCTTC.